This T cell receptor (beta chain) was observed in a study of neurological immune-mediated disorders. One entry per CDR3 protein, called by TCRdb with MiXCR from the 5' RACE reads. The data hold some 87,000 distinct CDR3 sequences, with about 5% observed a single time. Study-level results: It was the repertoires of 18 of 34 multiple sclerosis patients that phylogenetic grouping placed in one related-CDR3 cluster, which is a possible signature.

Turning to this clonotype: Its antigen remains unidentified.

The CDR3 has 14 residues. In germline, CDR1 is SNHLY, CDR2 FYNNEI. V lost 3 bases, J lost 10 bases, and 6 bases stayed unmatched. Time point noted: longitudinal time-point 2. The V call is TRBV2, the J call TRBJ1-4; 9 nucleotides agree with TRBD1. This receptor was identified in a woman aged 55-70 years with multiple sclerosis. Sequencing was carried out using PBMCs. The CDR3 loop is CASSEDRGVGKLFF. The CDR3 coding sequence is TGTGCCAGCAGTGAGGACAGGGGAGTTGGAAAACTGTTTTTT.